One and the same sample provided the 15 T cell receptor beta chains below, sequenced in a study of vaccination effects on CD4 cells after COVID-19. Under the ViraFEST assay, PBMC were stimulated with viral peptide pools so that antigen-specific CD4+ T cells expanded. Sequencing was performed afterwards. The culture ran for around nine days, and then CD4+ T cells were isolated. Each vaccine recipient was nucleocapsid antibody negative and had no prior SARS-CoV-2 infection. Measured with immunoSEQ multiplex PCR; TCRdb has only the in-frame clones, and not every one. The table shows some 25,000 clones, with approximately 64% occurring only once. Their cognate antigens are unknown. The sample here was CD4+ T cells from PBMCs cultured with HCoV-OC43 spike peptides, taken before COVID-19 vaccination. As for subset: HCoV-OC43 spike overlapping peptide pool stimulation. These receptors originate from a human donor who received a COVID-19 vaccine.

The chain joins TRBV19 to TRBJ1-2; TRBD1 agrees at 9 bases. The CDR3 has 15 amino acids. The germline V gene has CDR1 LNHDA and CDR2 SQIVND (reference sequence). V shed 4 bases and J 4 bases; nucleotides not matched to a gene: 7. The CDR3 DNA follows: TGTGCCAGTAGTACCACTTCGACAGGGGGCTATGGCTACACCTTC. Translated, it gives CASSTTSTGGYGYTF. The whole variable domain, filled in from reference TRBV19 and TRBJ1-2, reads DGGITQSPKYLFRKEGQNVTLSCEQNLNHDAMYWYRQDPGQGLRLIYYSQIVNDFQKGDIAEGYSVSREKKESFPLTVTSAQKNPTAFYLCASSTTSTGGYGYTFGSGTRLTVV.

The chain combines TRBV18 with TRBJ2-1; D might be TRBD2 (6 bases). Germline assignment: CDR1 KGHSH and CDR2 LQKENI. V lost 5 bases, J lost 0 bases, and 14 bases lay in between. CDR3 length: 16 amino acids. CDR3 nucleotide sequence: TGTGCCAGCTCAGCTCGGAGGGAGCTCTCCTACAATGAGCAGTTCTTC. Protein: CASSARRELSYNEQFF.

This chain links TRBV9 with TRBJ1-2, with TRBD1 matching 11 bases. In germline, CDR1 is SGDLS, CDR2 YYNGEE. J was trimmed by 5 bases and V by 4 bases; bases with no gene match: 10. The CDR3 totals 16 residues. The CDR3 region is CASSQGGTGGKYGYTF. For the CDR3, the DNA is TGTGCCAGCAGCCAGGGGGGGACAGGGGGAAAGTATGGCTACACCTTC.

This chain uses TRBV6-6 with TRBJ2-7; TRBD2 agrees at 13 bases. The germline gives CDR1 MNHNY, CDR2 SVGAGI (reference sequence). This CDR3 comprises 17 residues. V was pared by 5 bases and J by 0 bases, with 7 bases of the junction left unmatched. CDR3 DNA: TGTGCCAGCAGTCACCCACTAGCGGGAGGGTTCTCCTACGAGCAGTACTTC. It translates to CASSHPLAGGFSYEQYF.

The CDR3 sequence: CASGAGGPDTQYF. Here the CDR3 DNA reads TGTGCCAGCGGCGCGGGGGGGCCTGATACGCAGTATTTT. The chain is built from TRBV6-5 and TRBJ2-3; 9 bases map to TRBD2. Trimming at V came to 8 bases and at J to 6 bases, leaving 6 bases not matched to a gene. Germline V CDR1 and CDR2: MNHEY, SVGAGI. The CDR3 loop spans 13 amino acids.

This clone came up a few times. This sequence joins TRBV7-9 and TRBJ2-5; TRBD2 matches at 12 bases. V shed 6 bases, J shed 1 base, and the junction held 15 bases outside the gene matches. Germline V gene lookup returns CDR1 SEHNR and CDR2 FQNEAQ (reference sequence). The CDR3 consists of 19 residues. CDR3 sequence (DNA): TGTGCCAGCAGTCGAACCGGGACTAGCGGGTGGAATTCCCAAGAGACCCAGTACTTC. It yields the protein CASSRTGTSGWNSQETQYF.

The chain links TRBV2 to TRBJ1-3, with D perhaps TRBD1 (6 bases). CDR3 length equals 15 residues. Trimming shortened V by 8 bases and J by 0 bases, and 14 bases separated the two germline ends. Germline lookup yields CDR1 SNHLY and CDR2 FYNNEI. The CDR3, as DNA: TGTGCCAGCTCGAAGGGGGTACTCTCTGGAAACACCATATATTTT. Amino acid sequence: CASSKGVLSGNTIYF.

The gene calls are TRBV18 and TRBJ1-5; D is possibly TRBD1 (6 bases). V was trimmed by 2 bases and J by 7 bases, leaving 9 bases between them. Germline V gene sequence: CDR1 KGHSH, CDR2 LQKENI. The CDR3 runs 13 residues. In nucleotides, the CDR3 is TGTGCCAGCTCACCAGGGGGCGACCAGCCCCAGCATTTT. Translating gives CASSPGGDQPQHF. Complete variable domain (other parts from reference TRBV18 and TRBJ1-5): NAGVMQNPRHLVRRRGQEARLRCSPMKGHSHVYWYRQLPEEGLKFMVYLQKENIIDESGMPKERFSAEFPKEGPSILRIQQVVRGDSAAYFCASSPGGDQPQHFGDGTRLSIL.

The V call is TRBV5-1, the J call TRBJ2-2; 7 bases are shared with TRBD1. Germline assignment: CDR1 SGHRS and CDR2 YFSETQ. The CDR3 has 17 residues. V dropped 0 bases and J dropped 0; count of bases not matched to a gene: 5. Here the CDR3 DNA reads TGCGCCAGCAGCTTGGAGACAGGGCGGGCGAACACCGGGGAGCTGTTTTTT. It codes for CASSLETGRANTGELFF.

This chain links TRBV27 with TRBJ2-7; 9 bases fit TRBD2. The germline V gene encodes CDR1 MNHEY and CDR2 SMNVEV (reference sequence). V shed 0 bases, J shed 7 bases, and the junction held 7 bases outside the gene matches. The CDR3 spans 15 residues. The CDR3 is CASSLSAGGLREQYF. CDR3 sequence (DNA): TGTGCCAGCAGTTTATCGGCGGGAGGGCTTCGGGAGCAGTACTTC.

The chain couples TRBV30 to TRBJ1-3, with 8 bases lining up with TRBD1. CDR3 size: 14 residues. Germline V gene lookup returns CDR1 GTSNPN and CDR2 SVGIG (reference sequence). V was clipped by 3 bases and J by 3 bases; unmatched bases: 4. The chain's CDR3 is CAWRGRGLGNTIYF. The CDR3 region has the DNA TGTGCCTGGAGAGGCAGGGGGCTTGGAAACACCATATATTTT.

This chain joins TRBV6-5 and TRBJ1-3; tentative D call: TRBD1 (6 bases). Germline CDR1 reads MNHEY; CDR2 reads SVGAGI. The CDR3 spans 15 residues. With 0 bases removed from V and 2 bases from J, the gap between germline ends came to 8 bases. The CDR3 region is CASSYSGTPGNTIYF. The CDR3 bases are TGTGCCAGCAGTTACTCGGGGACACCTGGAAACACCATATATTTT.

This clone was detected a few times. The chain links TRBV19 to TRBJ1-5; 7 nucleotides align to TRBD1. CDR1 is LNHDA and CDR2 is SQIVND in the germline V gene (reference sequence). This CDR3 contains 14 residues. V shed 2 bases and J 2 bases; nucleotides not matched to a gene: 0. The CDR3 coding sequence is TGTGCCAGTAGTATAACAGGGGGCAATCAGCCCCAGCATTTT. Its translation is CASSITGGNQPQHF.

V is TRBV9 and J is TRBJ2-7, with 7 bases matching TRBD2. CDR3 length: 15 amino acids. Germline loops: CDR1 SGDLS, CDR2 YYNGEE. V gave up 3 bases and J gave up 6 bases; unmatched junction bases: 12. CDR3 in amino acids: CASSGGGGTSFEQYF. The DNA of the CDR3 is TGTGCCAGCAGCGGGGGGGGAGGTACGTCTTTCGAGCAGTACTTC.

V gene TRBV5-1 combines with J gene TRBJ2-2, with D uncertain. The germline CDR1 and CDR2 sequences are SGHRS and YFSETQ. Between the trimmed V and J ends, which lost 4 bases and 2 bases, there was a span of 3 bases. The CDR3 extends over 12 amino acids. The CDR3 loop is CASSANTGELFF. CDR3 sequence (DNA): TGCGCCAGCAGCGCCAACACCGGGGAGCTGTTTTTT. The full variable domain, completed using reference TRBV5-1 and TRBJ2-2, is KAGVTQTPRYLIKTRGQQVTLSCSPISGHRSVSWYQQTPGQGLQFLFEYFSETQRNKGNFPGRFSGRQFSNSRSEMNVSTLELGDSALYLCASSANTGELFFGEGSRLTVL.